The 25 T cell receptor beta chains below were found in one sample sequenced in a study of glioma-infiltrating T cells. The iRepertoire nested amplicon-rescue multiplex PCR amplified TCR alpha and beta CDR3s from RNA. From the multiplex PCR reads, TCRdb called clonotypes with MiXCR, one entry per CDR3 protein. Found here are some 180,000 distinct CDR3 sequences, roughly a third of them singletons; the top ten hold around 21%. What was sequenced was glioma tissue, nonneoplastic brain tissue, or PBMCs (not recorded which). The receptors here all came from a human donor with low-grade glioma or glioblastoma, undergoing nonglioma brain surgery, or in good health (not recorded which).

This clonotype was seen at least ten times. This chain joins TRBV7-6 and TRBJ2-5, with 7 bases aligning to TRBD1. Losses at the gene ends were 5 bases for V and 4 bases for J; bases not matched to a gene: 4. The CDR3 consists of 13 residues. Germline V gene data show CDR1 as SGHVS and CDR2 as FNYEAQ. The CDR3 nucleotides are TGTGCCAGCAGCCAAGGGGGCTTAGAGACCCAGTACTTC. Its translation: CASSQGGLETQYF.

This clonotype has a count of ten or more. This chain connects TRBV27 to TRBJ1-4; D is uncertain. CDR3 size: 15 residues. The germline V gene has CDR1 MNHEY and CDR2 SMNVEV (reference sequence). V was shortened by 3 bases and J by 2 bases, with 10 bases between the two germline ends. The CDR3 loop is CASSLRPGTNEKLFF. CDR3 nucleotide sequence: TGTGCCAGCAGTTTGAGGCCGGGGACTAATGAAAAACTGTTTTTT.

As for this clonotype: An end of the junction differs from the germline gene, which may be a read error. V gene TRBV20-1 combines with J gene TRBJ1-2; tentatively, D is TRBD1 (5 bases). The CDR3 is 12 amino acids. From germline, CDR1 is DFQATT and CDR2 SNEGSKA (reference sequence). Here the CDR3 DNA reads TGCAGTGCTACTTTGGGGGTATATGGCTGCACCTTC. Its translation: CSATLGVYGCTF.

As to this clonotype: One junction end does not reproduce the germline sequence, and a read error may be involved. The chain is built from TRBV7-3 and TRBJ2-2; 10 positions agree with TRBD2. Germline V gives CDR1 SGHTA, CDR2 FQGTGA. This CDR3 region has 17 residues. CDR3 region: CASILSPVAGGTGELFF. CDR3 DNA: TGTGCCAGCATCTTAAGCCCCGTAGCGGGGGGCACCGGGGAGCTGTTTTTT. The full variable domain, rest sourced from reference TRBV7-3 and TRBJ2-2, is GAGVSQTPSNKVTEKGKYVELRCDPISGHTALYWYRQSLGQGPEFLIYFQGTGAADDSGLPNDRFFAVRPEGSVSTLKIQRTERGDSAVYLCASILSPVAGGTGELFFGEGSRLTVL.

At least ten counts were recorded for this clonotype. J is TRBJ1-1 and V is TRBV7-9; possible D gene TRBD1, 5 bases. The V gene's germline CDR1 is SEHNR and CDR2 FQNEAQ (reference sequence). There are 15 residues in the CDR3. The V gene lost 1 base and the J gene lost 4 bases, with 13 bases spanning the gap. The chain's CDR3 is CASSLVRGVGTEAFF. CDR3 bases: TGTGCCAGCAGCTTAGTTCGGGGCGTAGGCACTGAAGCTTTCTTT.

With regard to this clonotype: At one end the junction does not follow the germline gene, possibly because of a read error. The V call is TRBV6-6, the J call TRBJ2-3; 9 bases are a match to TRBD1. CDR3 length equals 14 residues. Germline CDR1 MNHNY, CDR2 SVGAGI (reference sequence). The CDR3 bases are TGTGCCAGCAGTGGACAGGGGAGGACAGATATGCAGTATTTT. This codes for CASSGQGRTDMQYF.

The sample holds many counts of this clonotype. CDR3 nucleotides: TGTGCCAGCAGAAGACAAGAGACCCAGTACTTC. This encodes CASRRQETQYF. The V and J genes are TRBV25-1 and TRBJ2-5; D gene unclear. CDR1 is MGHDK, CDR2 SYGVNS, per germline. The CDR3 runs to 11 residues. Trimming took off 6 bases at V and 2 bases at J, with 4 bases between the two ends.

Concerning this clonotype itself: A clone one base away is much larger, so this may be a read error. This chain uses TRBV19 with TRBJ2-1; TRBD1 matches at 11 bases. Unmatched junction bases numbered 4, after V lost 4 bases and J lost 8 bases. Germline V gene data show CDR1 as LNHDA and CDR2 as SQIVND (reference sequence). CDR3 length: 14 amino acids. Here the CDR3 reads CASSTRTGGDEQFF. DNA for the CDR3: TGTGCCAGTAGTACCAGGACAGGGGGCGATGAGCAGTTCTTC.

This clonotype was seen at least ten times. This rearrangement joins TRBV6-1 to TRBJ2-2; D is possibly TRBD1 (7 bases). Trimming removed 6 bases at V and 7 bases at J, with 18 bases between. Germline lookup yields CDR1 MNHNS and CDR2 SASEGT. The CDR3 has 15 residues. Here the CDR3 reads CASRVGRGEHGELFF. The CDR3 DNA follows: TGTGCCAGCAGAGTCGGCAGGGGGGAACACGGGGAGCTGTTTTTT.

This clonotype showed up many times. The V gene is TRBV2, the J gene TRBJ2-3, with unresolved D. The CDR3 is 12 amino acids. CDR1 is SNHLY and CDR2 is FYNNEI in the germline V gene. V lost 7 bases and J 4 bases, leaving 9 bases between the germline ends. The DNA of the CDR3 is TGTGCCAGCACCGGTCTGTCAGATACGCAGTATTTT. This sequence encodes CASTGLSDTQYF.

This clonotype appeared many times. Here the CDR3 reads CASSRGGTDTQYF. Here the CDR3 DNA reads TGTGCCAGCAGCCGAGGCGGAACAGATACGCAGTATTTT. J is TRBJ2-3 and V is TRBV14, with D unresolved. Germline assignment: CDR1 SGHDN and CDR2 FVKESK. The CDR3 has 13 residues. Trimming stripped 4 bases from V and 3 bases from J, with 8 bases between.

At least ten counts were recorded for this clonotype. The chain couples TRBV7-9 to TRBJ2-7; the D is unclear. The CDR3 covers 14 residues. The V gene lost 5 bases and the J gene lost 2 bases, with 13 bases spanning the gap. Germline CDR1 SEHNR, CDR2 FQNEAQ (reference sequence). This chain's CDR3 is CASSRLTGPYEQYF. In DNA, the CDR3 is TGTGCCAGCAGCCGCCTGACGGGCCCCTACGAGCAGTACTTC.

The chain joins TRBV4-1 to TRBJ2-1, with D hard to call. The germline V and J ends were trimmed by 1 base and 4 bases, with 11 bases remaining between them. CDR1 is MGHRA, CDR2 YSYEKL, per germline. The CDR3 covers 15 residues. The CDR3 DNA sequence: TGCGCCAGCAGCCAAGTTTCCTCCCTATACAATGAGCAGTTCTTC. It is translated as CASSQVSSLYNEQFF.

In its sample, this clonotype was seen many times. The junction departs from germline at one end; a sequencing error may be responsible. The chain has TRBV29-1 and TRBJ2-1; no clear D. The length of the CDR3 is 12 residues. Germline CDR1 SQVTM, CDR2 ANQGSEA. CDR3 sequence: CSVEELANEQFF. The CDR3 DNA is TGCAGCGTCGAAGAGCTCGCCAATGAGCAGTTCTTC.

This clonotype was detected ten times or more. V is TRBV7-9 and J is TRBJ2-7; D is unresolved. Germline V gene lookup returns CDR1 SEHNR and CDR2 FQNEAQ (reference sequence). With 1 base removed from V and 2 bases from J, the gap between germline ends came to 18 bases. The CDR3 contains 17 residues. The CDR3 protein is CASSLDGRQTVPYEQYF. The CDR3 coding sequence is TGTGCCAGCAGCTTAGATGGAAGGCAGACGGTACCCTACGAGCAGTACTTC.

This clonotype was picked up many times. CDR3 coding DNA: TGTGCCAGCAGCCAAGGGGCGGAAAACATTCAGTACTTC. Translation: CASSQGAENIQYF. V is TRBV7-2 and J is TRBJ2-4; a possible D gene is TRBD1 (5 bases). V was pared by 5 bases and J by 5 bases, with 10 bases between. Germline V gene sequence: CDR1 SGHTA, CDR2 FQGNSA. The CDR3 is made up of 13 amino acids.

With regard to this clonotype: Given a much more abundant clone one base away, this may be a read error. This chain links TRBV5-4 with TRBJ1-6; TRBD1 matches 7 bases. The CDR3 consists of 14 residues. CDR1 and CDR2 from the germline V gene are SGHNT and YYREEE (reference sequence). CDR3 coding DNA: TGTACCAGCAGCTCTGGGACAGTAAATTCACCCCTCCACTTT. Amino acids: CTSSSGTVNSPLHF.

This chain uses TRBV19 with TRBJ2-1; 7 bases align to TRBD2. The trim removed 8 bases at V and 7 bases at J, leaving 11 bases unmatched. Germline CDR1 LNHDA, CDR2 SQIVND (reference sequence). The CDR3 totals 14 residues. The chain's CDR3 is CASAMGLMENEQFF. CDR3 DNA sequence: TGTGCCAGTGCGATGGGACTAATGGAAAATGAGCAGTTCTTC.

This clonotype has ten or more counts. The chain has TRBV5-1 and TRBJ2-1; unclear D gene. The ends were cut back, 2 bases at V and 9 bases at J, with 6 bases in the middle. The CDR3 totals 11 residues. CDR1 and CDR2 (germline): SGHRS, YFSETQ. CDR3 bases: TGCGCCAGCAGCTTTAGTGTTGAGCAGTTCTTC. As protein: CASSFSVEQFF.

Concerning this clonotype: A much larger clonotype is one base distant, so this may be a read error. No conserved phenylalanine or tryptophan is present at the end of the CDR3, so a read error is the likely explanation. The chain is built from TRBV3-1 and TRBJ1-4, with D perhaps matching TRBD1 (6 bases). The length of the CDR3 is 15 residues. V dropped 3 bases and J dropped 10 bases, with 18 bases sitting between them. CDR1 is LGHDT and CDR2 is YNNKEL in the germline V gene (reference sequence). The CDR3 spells CASSHSRGNERKLFV. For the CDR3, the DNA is TGTGCCAGCAGCCACTCCAGGGGTAACGAGAGAAAACTGTTTGTT.

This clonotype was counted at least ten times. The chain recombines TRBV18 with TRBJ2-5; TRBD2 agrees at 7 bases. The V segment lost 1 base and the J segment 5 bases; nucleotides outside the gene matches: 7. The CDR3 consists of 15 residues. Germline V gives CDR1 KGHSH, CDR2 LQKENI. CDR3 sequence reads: CASSPRQRDGETQYF. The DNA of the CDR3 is TGTGCCAGCTCACCACGTCAGCGGGACGGGGAGACCCAGTACTTC.

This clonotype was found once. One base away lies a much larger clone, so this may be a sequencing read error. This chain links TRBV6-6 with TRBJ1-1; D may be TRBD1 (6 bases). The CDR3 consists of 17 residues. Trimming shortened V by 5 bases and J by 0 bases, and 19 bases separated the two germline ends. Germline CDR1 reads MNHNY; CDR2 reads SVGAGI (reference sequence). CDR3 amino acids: CASSDLRDTFMNTEAFF. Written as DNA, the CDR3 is TGTGCCAGCAGTGATCTACGGGACACCTTCATGAACACTGAAGCTTTCTTT.

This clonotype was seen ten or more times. The chain's CDR3 is CASSLGTANTEAFF. In DNA form, the CDR3 reads TGTGCCAGCAGCTTAGGGACAGCGAACACTGAAGCTTTCTTT. The chain couples TRBV5-6 to TRBJ1-1; 7 bases line up with TRBD1. This CDR3 is built from 14 residues. Germline V gene lookup returns CDR1 SGHDT and CDR2 YYEEEE. Germline trimming cut 2 bases from V and 1 base from J; bases unmatched to any gene: 2.

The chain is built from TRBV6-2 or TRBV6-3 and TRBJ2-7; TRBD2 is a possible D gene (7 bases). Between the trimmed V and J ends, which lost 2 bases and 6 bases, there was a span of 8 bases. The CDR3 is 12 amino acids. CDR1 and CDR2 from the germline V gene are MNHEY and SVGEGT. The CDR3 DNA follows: TGTGCCAGCAGTTACAGGGGGGGCGAGCAGTACTTC. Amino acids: CASSYRGGEQYF.

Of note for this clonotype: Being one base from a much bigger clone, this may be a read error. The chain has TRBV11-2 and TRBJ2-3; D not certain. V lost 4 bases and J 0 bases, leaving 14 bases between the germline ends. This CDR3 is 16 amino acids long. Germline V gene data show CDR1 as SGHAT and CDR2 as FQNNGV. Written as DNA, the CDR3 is TGTGCCAGCAGCTCGGGTGGAGCGTGGAGCACAGATACGCAGTATTTT. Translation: CASSSGGAWSTDTQYF.